Below are 5 T cell receptor beta chains sequenced from a single sample in a study of T cells in Graves' hyperthyroidism and ophthalmopathy. Using RNA transcripts as the source, TCR beta CDR3 regions were amplified. Using the HTBI primer set, a first-round RT-PCR was run on the TCR CDR3. TCRdb re-analysed the multiplex PCR reads in MiXCR, keeping a single row per CDR3 protein. The data show 650,000 to 850,000 distinct CDR3 sequences, about 19% seen once. Sample: blood. All receptors derive from a woman aged 45-59 years with Graves' hyperthyroidism that later progressed to Graves' ophthalmopathy.

This clonotype was seen more than once but under ten times. CDR3 in amino acids: CASSTAGGSSTGELFF. The CDR3 DNA reads as TGTGCCAGCAGCACGGCGGGGGGGTCCTCCACCGGGGAGCTGTTTTTT. This chain uses TRBV3-1 with TRBJ2-2; 9 nucleotides align to TRBD2. With V trimmed by 5 bases and J by 4 bases, 8 bases remained unmatched. The CDR3 is made up of 16 amino acids. CDR1 is LGHDT and CDR2 is YNNKEL in the germline V gene (reference sequence).

In this sample, this clonotype turned up once. The V gene is TRBV5-1, the J gene TRBJ2-7; a weak D match, TRBD1 (6 bases). This CDR3 is built from 15 residues. Germline values: CDR1 SGHRS, CDR2 YFSETQ. V lost 0 bases and J 0 bases, leaving 10 bases between the germline ends. Written as DNA, the CDR3 is TGCGCCAGCAGCTTGGAGGGACACAGCTCCTACGAGCAGTACTTC. It is translated as CASSLEGHSSYEQYF.

There are many counts of this clonotype. V and J are TRBV5-6 and TRBJ2-3; TRBD1 matches 7 bases. Germline CDR1 reads SGHDT; CDR2 reads YYEEEE. J lost 5 bases, V lost 4 bases, and 13 bases had no gene match. This CDR3 spans 16 amino acids. The CDR3 region is CASSVGTALQGDTQYF. As DNA, the CDR3 is TGTGCCAGCAGCGTAGGGACAGCCCTGCAGGGAGATACGCAGTATTTT. The variable domain in full, completed from reference TRBV5-6 and TRBJ2-3, reads DAGVTQSPTHLIKTRGQQVTLRCSPKSGHDTVSWYQQALGQGPQFIFQYYEEEERQRGNFPDRFSGHQFPNYSSELNVNALLLGDSALYLCASSVGTALQGDTQYFGPGTRLTVL.

A few counts support this clonotype. The chain couples TRBV6-1 to TRBJ1-5, with 7 nucleotides matching TRBD1. This CDR3 has 15 residues. The V segment lost 6 bases and the J segment 4 bases; nucleotides outside the gene matches: 9. Germline V gene sequence: CDR1 MNHNS, CDR2 SASEGT. CDR3 coding DNA: TGTGCCAGCAGAGCTACAGGGGTTGGGAATCAGCCCCAGCATTTT. It specifies CASRATGVGNQPQHF.

The chain is built from TRBV7-3 and TRBJ2-3; perhaps TRBD2 as D (5 bases). V dropped 5 bases and J dropped 5 bases, with 8 bases sitting between them. This CDR3 has 12 amino acids. Per the germline V gene, CDR1 is SGHTA and CDR2 is FQGTGA. In DNA, the CDR3 is TGTGCCAGCAGCAAAGGGAGAGATACGCAGTATTTT. This translates into CASSKGRDTQYF.